The entry that follows covers one TCR beta chain sequence. Genomic DNA constituted the template upon which TCR beta VDJ and CDR3 profiling was performed. In TCRdb, the reads were re-called with MiXCR into one record per CDR3 protein. The sample yields around 220,000 distinct CDR3 sequences, roughly 50% seen once. These data belong to a study of CD8+CD57+ T cells in acquired aplastic anemia. Trimming pared 7 bases from V and 2 bases from J, leaving 0 bases between. The CDR3 consists of 11 residues. The patients chosen for sequencing had shown expansion of CD8+CD57+ cells (detected by flow cytometry). The sequenced sample consisted of sorted CD4+, CD8+, or CD8+CD57+ T cells (not recorded which) from PBMCs. This clonotype was obtained from a human donor with aplastic anemia. V usage is TRBV12-3 or TRBV12-4 and J usage is TRBJ1-6; D remains unclear. CDR3 in DNA: TGTGCCAGCACCTATAATTCACCCCTCCACTTT. Its translation: CASTYNSPLHF.